The sample holds a few counts of the clone carrying this T cell receptor (beta chain). The antigen is unknown. At one boundary the junction diverges from the germline segment, which might be a read error. The record originates from a study of CD8 T cells in ankylosing spondylitis. Whole-study findings and limits: Reports say disease-linked clones showed up significantly more in matched ankylosing spondylitis synovial fluid. About 8 highly homologous variants made up a TCR beta motif, and this motif appeared characteristic of ankylosing spondylitis blood.

TCRdb independently ran MiXCR on the 5' RACE reads; one entry per CDR3 protein. Of 700,000 to 1,000,000 distinct CDR3 sequences in the sample, 10% to 15% were seen once. The sequencing sample was made of blood, either unsorted or a sorted T cell fraction (not recorded which). This clonotype was sampled from a male donor with ankylosing spondylitis.

The CDR3 sequence is CASSYSLDRERVF. DNA of the CDR3: TGTGCCAGCAGTTACTCGTTGGACAGGGAAAGAGTCTTC. This sequence joins TRBV6-6 and TRBJ1-2; 8 bases align to TRBD1. Germline CDR1 MNHNY, CDR2 SVGAGI (reference sequence). The CDR3 runs 13 residues.